Described below is a single T cell receptor beta chain sequence and its context. This sample was included in a study of patients and donors after allogeneic stem cell transplantation. From the RT-PCR reads, TCRdb called clonotypes with MiXCR, one entry per CDR3 protein. The sample yields over 150,000 distinct CDR3 sequences, about 29% seen once. The CDR3 length is 14 residues. Germline V lookup: CDR1 DFQATT, CDR2 SNEGSKA (reference sequence). V lost 5 bases, J lost 0 bases, and 11 bases lay in between. The chain joins TRBV20-1 to TRBJ1-3, with no clear D. The sequence derives from a human donor who was either an allogeneic HSCT recipient or a stem cell or donor lymphocyte infusion donor (not recorded which). It is not recorded whose cells these are; they may come from a transplant donor. Sequencing was done on a sample of blood, either unsorted or a sorted T cell fraction (not recorded which). The CDR3 DNA reads as TGCAGTGCTGAGGACGGCCTCTCTGGAAACACCATATATTTT. Its translation is CSAEDGLSGNTIYF.